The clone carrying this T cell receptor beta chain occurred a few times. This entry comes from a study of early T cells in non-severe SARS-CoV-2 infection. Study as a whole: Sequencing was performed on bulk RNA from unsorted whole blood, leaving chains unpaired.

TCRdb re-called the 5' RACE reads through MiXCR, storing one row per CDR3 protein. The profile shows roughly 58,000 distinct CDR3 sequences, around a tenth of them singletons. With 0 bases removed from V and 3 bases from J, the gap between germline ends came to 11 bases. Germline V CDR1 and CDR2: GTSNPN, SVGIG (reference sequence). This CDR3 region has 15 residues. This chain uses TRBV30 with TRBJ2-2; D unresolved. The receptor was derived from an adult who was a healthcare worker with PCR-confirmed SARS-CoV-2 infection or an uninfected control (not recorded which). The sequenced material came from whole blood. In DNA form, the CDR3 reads TGTGCCTGGAGTGTAAAGGACCGAGACACCGGGGAGCTGTTTTTT. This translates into CAWSVKDRDTGELFF.